These T cell receptor beta chains were read from a single sample in a study of CD8 T cells in ankylosing spondylitis. One entry per CDR3 protein results from TCRdb running MiXCR on the 5' RACE reads. The data show roughly 670,000 distinct CDR3 sequences, with 15% to 20% seen just once and roughly a fifth held by the top ten. Input material: blood, either unsorted or a sorted T cell fraction (not recorded which). The receptors come from a male donor with ankylosing spondylitis. The CDR3 runs from the conserved cysteine through the conserved F or W. The D gene is left open where the match is weak. Only part of the rows carry a size: once, few, many, or a class if the clone is expanded.

clone_size d_call j_call v_call cdr3_nt cdr3_aa
few TRBD1 TRBJ2-1 TRBV11-2 TGTGCCAGCAGCTTACCGGGACAGAAACACAATGAGCAGTTCTTC CASSLPGQKHNEQFF
- - TRBJ2-3 TRBV27 TGTGCCAGCAGTTTATCCCCCTCCCCGGCGAGCACAGATACGCAGTATTTT CASSLSPSPASTDTQYF
- - TRBJ1-2 TRBV29-1 TGCAGCGTGGAAGGCGGGGGGAACTATGGCTACACCTTC CSVEGGGNYGYTF
once - TRBJ2-1 TRBV7-6 TGTGCCAGCAGCTCCGACCTGGGGAGTGAGCAGTTCTTC CASSSDLGSEQFF
few TRBD1 TRBJ2-1 TRBV7-6 TGTGCCAGCAGCCCGGGACAGGGTTGGTTCAATGAGCAGTTCTTC CASSPGQGWFNEQFF
- TRBD2 TRBJ2-7 TRBV5-1 TGCGCCAGCAGCTCACAACTACGGACTAGCGGACTGCTCGAGCAGTACTTC CASSSQLRTSGLLEQYF
- - TRBJ2-3 TRBV18 TGTGCCAGCTCAAGGAGCGGTGCCCCGAACACAGATACGCAGTATTTT CASSRSGAPNTDTQYF
many - TRBJ2-2 TRBV7-3 TGTGCCAGCAGCTCCGGGACATCGAACACCGGGGAGCTGTTTTTT CASSSGTSNTGELFF
few - TRBJ1-2 TRBV29-1 TGCAGCGTTGAAGACAGGGCCGGTAACTATGGCTACACCTTC CSVEDRAGNYGYTF
few - TRBJ2-7 TRBV20-1 TGCAGTGCTAGACGTAACCAGGGGCTCGGCGAGCAGTACTTC CSARRNQGLGEQYF
- - TRBJ2-1 TRBV3-1 TGTGCCAGCAGCCAAGAAGGGCGGGGTTGGAATGAGCAGTTCTTC CASSQEGRGWNEQFF
- TRBD2 TRBJ2-5 TRBV24-1 TGTGCCACCAGTGAGGGTCGGGAGGAAGTCCAAGAGACCCAGTACTTC CATSEGREEVQETQYF
many TRBD2 TRBJ2-1 TRBV6-2/TRBV6-3 TGTGCCAGCAGTTACGGGACTAGCGGGGGAAATGAGCAGTTCTTC CASSYGTSGGNEQFF
few - TRBJ1-1 TRBV28 TGTGCCAGCACCCCAGGGGTGACTGAAGCTTTCTTT CASTPGVTEAFF
- TRBD1 TRBJ2-1 TRBV20-1 TGCAGTGCTTCGGACAGGGGGACTAATGAGCAGTTCTTC CSASDRGTNEQFF
- TRBD1 TRBJ1-5 TRBV6-5 TGTGCCAGCAGTTACGGCAGGGGGTATGGCAATCAGCCCCAGCATTTT CASSYGRGYGNQPQHF
- - TRBJ1-6 TRBV3-1 TGTGCCAGCAGCCAATACGGTGAGGATAATTCACCCCTCCACTTT CASSQYGEDNSPLHF
many - TRBJ2-4 TRBV11-2 TGTGCCAGCAGCTTGGGGGAAAACATTCAGTACTTC CASSLGENIQYF
- - TRBJ1-1 TRBV20-1 TGCAGTGCCTACCGCCGGGCAGCCTCTTCTGAAGCTTTCTTT CSAYRRAASSEAFF
- - TRBJ2-2 TRBV6-6 TGTGCCAGCATATGGACCGGGGAGCTGTTTTTT CASIWTGELFF